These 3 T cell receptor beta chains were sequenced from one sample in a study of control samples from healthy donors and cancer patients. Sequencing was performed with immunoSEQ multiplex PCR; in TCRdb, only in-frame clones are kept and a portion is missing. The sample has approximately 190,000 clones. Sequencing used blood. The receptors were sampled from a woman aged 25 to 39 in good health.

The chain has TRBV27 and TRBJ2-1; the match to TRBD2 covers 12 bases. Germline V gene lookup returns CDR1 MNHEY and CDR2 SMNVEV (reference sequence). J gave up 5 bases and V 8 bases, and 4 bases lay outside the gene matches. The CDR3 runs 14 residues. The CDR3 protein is CASDRTSGNNEQFF. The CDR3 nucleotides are TGTGCCAGCGATCGGACTAGCGGGAACAATGAGCAGTTCTTC.

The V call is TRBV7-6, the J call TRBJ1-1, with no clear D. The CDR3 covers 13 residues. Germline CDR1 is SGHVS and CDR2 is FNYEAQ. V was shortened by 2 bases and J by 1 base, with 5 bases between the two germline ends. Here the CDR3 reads CASSLNRNTEAFF. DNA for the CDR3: TGTGCCAGCAGCTTAAATAGGAACACTGAAGCTTTCTTT. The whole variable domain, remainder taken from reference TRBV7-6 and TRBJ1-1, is GAGVSQSPRYKVTKRGQDVALRCDPISGHVSLYWYRQALGQGPEFLTYFNYEAQQDKSGLPNDRFSAERPEGSISTLTIQRTEQRDSAMYRCASSLNRNTEAFFGQGTRLTVV.

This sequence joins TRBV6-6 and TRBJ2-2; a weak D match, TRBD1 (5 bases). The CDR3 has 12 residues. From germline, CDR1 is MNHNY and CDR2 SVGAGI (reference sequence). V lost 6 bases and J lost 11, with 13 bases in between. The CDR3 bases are TGTGCCAGCAGACCGGACATTCCCGAGCTGTTTTTT. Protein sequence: CASRPDIPELFF.